The 24 T cell receptor beta chains listed next were all sequenced from one sample in a study of cytomegalovirus exposure and HLA in healthy donors. The primer mix had 60 Vbeta and 13 Jbeta primers. Produced via immunoSEQ multiplex PCR; TCRdb's table is partial and in-frame only. The repertoire has 150,000 to 200,000 clones, 60% to 80% of them found once; the top ten carry around 3.2%. What was sequenced was PBMCs. These receptors all stem from a female donor in good health and CMV-seronegative.

This chain connects TRBV4-3 to TRBJ2-5; 12 bases line up with TRBD2. The J segment lost 5 bases and the V segment lost 0 bases, leaving 7 bases of the junction unmatched. The CDR3 sequence is 17 residues long. Germline lookup yields CDR1 LGHNA and CDR2 YSLEER. The CDR3 DNA is TGCGCCAGCAGCCAAGAATCCTCTAGCGGGGGGGCTGAGACCCAGTACTTC. This translates into CASSQESSSGGAETQYF.

The rearrangement links TRBV28 to TRBJ2-5, with 11 nucleotides matching TRBD2. The DNA end lines up better with TRBJ2-7; the J call may be wrong. The germline CDR1 and CDR2 sequences are MDHEN and SYDVKM. The CDR3 loop spans 19 amino acids. CDR3 loop: CASSNPGTEGTSGLYEQYF. The CDR3 nucleotides read TGTGCCAGCAGTAATCCCGGGACGGAGGGGACTAGCGGCCTCTACGAGCAGTACTTC.

The chain couples TRBV5-1 to TRBJ2-7, with a weak D call TRBD2 (6 bases). This CDR3 is built from 13 residues. The V gene's germline CDR1 is SGHRS and CDR2 YFSETQ. V lost 7 bases and J 5 bases, leaving 16 bases between the germline ends. The CDR3 coding sequence is TGCGCCAGCTGGGGTTTCCGGGGGAACGAGCAGTACTTC. It translates to CASWGFRGNEQYF.

The chain is built from TRBV19 and TRBJ2-1, with 11 bases matching TRBD2. J lost 4 bases, V lost 8 bases, and 4 bases had no gene match. The CDR3 loop spans 14 amino acids. In germline, CDR1 is LNHDA, CDR2 SQIVND (reference sequence). CDR3 sequence reads: CASSTSGAYNEQFF. CDR3 bases: TGTGCCAGTTCGACTAGCGGGGCGTACAATGAGCAGTTCTTC.

The rearrangement uses TRBV7-6 and TRBJ1-4; TRBD1 aligns across 7 bases. There are 15 residues in the CDR3. V was pared by 2 bases and J by 5 bases, with 5 bases of the junction left unmatched. Per the germline V gene, CDR1 is SGHVS and CDR2 is FNYEAQ. CDR3 residues: CASSLPGQANEKLFF. CDR3 in DNA: TGTGCCAGCAGCTTACCCGGACAGGCAAATGAAAAACTGTTTTTT.

The chain uses TRBV4-1 and TRBJ2-3; possibly TRBD2 for D (5 bases). Germline CDR1 MGHRA, CDR2 YSYEKL. Trimming pared 2 bases from V and 1 base from J, leaving 10 bases between. This CDR3 has 15 residues. The CDR3, as DNA: TGCGCCAGCAGCCAAAATAGCGCTCGCACAGATACGCAGTATTTT. Protein product: CASSQNSARTDTQYF.

V gene TRBV6-5 combines with J gene TRBJ1-5; D is possibly TRBD1 (6 bases). V dropped 7 bases and J dropped 7 bases, with 14 bases sitting between them. In germline, CDR1 is MNHEY, CDR2 SVGAGI. The CDR3 has 13 residues. The chain's CDR3 is CASTHRVGQPQHF. For the CDR3, the DNA is TGTGCCAGCACCCACAGGGTAGGGCAGCCCCAGCATTTT.

The CDR3 region has the DNA TGTGCCAGTAGTATCCGGGACAGGGGGCGTAACACCGGGGAGCTGTTTTTT. It yields the protein CASSIRDRGRNTGELFF. This chain links TRBV19 with TRBJ2-2; 12 bases match TRBD1. Germline values: CDR1 LNHDA, CDR2 SQIVND (reference sequence). This CDR3 is built from 17 residues. J gave up 2 bases and V 3 bases, and 4 bases lay outside the gene matches.

The chain joins TRBV19 to TRBJ1-2; a weak D match, TRBD1 (5 bases). V was clipped by 4 bases and J by 0 bases, with 12 bases between them. CDR1 LNHDA and CDR2 SQIVND come from the germline V gene (reference sequence). This CDR3 spans 15 amino acids. The CDR3 coding sequence is TGTGCCAGTAGTAGCCCGGACACAGCTAACTATGGCTACACCTTC. Encoded protein: CASSSPDTANYGYTF.

The chain joins TRBV4-1 to TRBJ2-7; possibly TRBD1 for D (5 bases). V lost 0 bases and J 1 base, leaving 10 bases between the germline ends. This CDR3 is built from 15 residues. Germline V gives CDR1 MGHRA, CDR2 YSYEKL. DNA of the CDR3: TGCGCCAGCAGCCAAGAAAGGGGCAGTTCCTACGAGCAGTACTTC. It codes for CASSQERGSSYEQYF.

This clone has more than one count but fewer than ten. CDR3 in amino acids: CATSETSGYSGETQYF. CDR3 coding DNA: TGTGCCACCAGCGAGACTAGCGGATATTCGGGGGAGACCCAGTACTTC. The chain is built from TRBV15 and TRBJ2-5, with TRBD2 identical over 9 bases. CDR1 is LNHNV and CDR2 is YYDKDF in the germline V gene (reference sequence). V was clipped by 5 bases and J by 5 bases; unmatched bases: 12. The CDR3 sequence is 16 residues long.

This clone was counted only a few times. The chain employs TRBV9 and TRBJ2-6; maybe TRBD2 (5 bases). V was clipped by 0 bases and J by 1 base, with 5 bases between them. Germline CDR1 SGDLS, CDR2 YYNGEE. This CDR3 has 15 amino acids. CDR3 nucleotide sequence: TGTGCCAGCAGCGTAGGAGGGTCTGGGGCCAACGTCCTGACTTTC. Encoded protein: CASSVGGSGANVLTF.

V is TRBV4-1 and J is TRBJ2-5; D gene unclear. V shed 1 base and J shed 3 bases, with 12 bases lying between them. The CDR3 is 15 amino acids. The germline V gene has CDR1 MGHRA and CDR2 YSYEKL. DNA of the CDR3: TGCGCCAGCAGCCAAGTCCCTCCTTCGGAAGAGACCCAGTACTTC. Its translation is CASSQVPPSEETQYF.

This sequence joins TRBV5-6 and TRBJ1-1, with D possibly matching TRBD1 (5 bases). This CDR3 is built from 15 residues. Trimming removed 2 bases at V and 5 bases at J, with 16 bases between. The germline V gene encodes CDR1 SGHDT and CDR2 YYEEEE. CDR3 in amino acids: CASSFYGGVGTEAFF. The CDR3 region has the DNA TGTGCCAGCAGCTTTTACGGGGGAGTGGGAACTGAAGCTTTCTTT.

The chain uses TRBV7-6 and TRBJ2-5; D gene unclear. TRBJ2-7 matches the DNA end more closely, so the J call is doubtful. The germline V gene has CDR1 SGHVS and CDR2 FNYEAQ. The CDR3 totals 13 residues. DNA for the CDR3: TGTGCCAGCAGCCCACCCAACTACTACGAGCAGTACTTC. As protein: CASSPPNYYEQYF.

The V gene is TRBV5-4, the J gene TRBJ1-3; D ambiguous. The germline V gene has CDR1 SGHNT and CDR2 YYREEE (reference sequence). The CDR3 is 11 residues long. Deletions cut 0 bases from V and 9 bases from J, with 4 bases between. CDR3 in amino acids: CASSLGVTIYF. The CDR3 bases are TGTGCCAGCAGCTTGGGCGTCACCATATATTTT. Drawing the rest from reference TRBV5-4 and TRBJ1-3, the complete variable domain is ETGVTQSPTHLIKTRGQQVTLRCSSQSGHNTVSWYQQALGQGPQFIFQYYREEENGRGNFPPRFSGLQFPNYSSELNVNALELDDSALYLCASSLGVTIYFGEGSWLTVV.

V usage is TRBV7-8 and J usage is TRBJ1-4; tentatively, D is TRBD1 (6 bases). V was clipped by 7 bases and J by 3 bases, with 15 bases between them. This CDR3 spans 15 amino acids. Germline V gene sequence: CDR1 SGHVS, CDR2 FQNEAQ. The CDR3 spells CASTPNRVANEKLFF. The CDR3 bases are TGTGCCAGCACCCCTAACAGGGTTGCTAATGAAAAACTGTTTTTT.

The J gene is TRBJ2-7, the V gene TRBV7-2, with D perhaps matching TRBD2 (5 bases). Trimming shortened V by 7 bases and J by 3 bases, and 13 bases separated the two germline ends. The CDR3 sequence is 13 residues long. CDR1 and CDR2 from the germline V gene are SGHTA and FQGNSA. The DNA of the CDR3 is TGTGCCAGCACCAACGACTATCGCTACGAGCAGTACTTC. This codes for CASTNDYRYEQYF.

This clone appeared once. The identical CDR3 is also encoded by other nucleotide sequences in the sample. The rearrangement links TRBV7-9 to TRBJ2-2; tentatively, D is TRBD1 (6 bases). The CDR3 has 15 amino acids. From germline, CDR1 is SEHNR and CDR2 FQNEAQ (reference sequence). The V end lost 2 bases, the J end lost 0 bases, and 7 bases lay between the germline ends. In DNA, the CDR3 is TGTGCCAGCAGCTTATGGACAGCGAACACCGGGGAGCTGTTTTTT. Translation: CASSLWTANTGELFF.

The J gene is TRBJ2-3, the V gene TRBV30, with 12 nucleotides matching TRBD2. Germline trimming cut 1 base from V and 5 bases from J; bases unmatched to any gene: 4. The CDR3 totals 15 residues. CDR1 is GTSNPN and CDR2 is SVGIG in the germline V gene (reference sequence). CDR3 loop: CAWSGTSGMRDTQYF. The CDR3 bases are TGTGCCTGGAGTGGGACTAGCGGGATGCGAGATACGCAGTATTTT.

V gene TRBV7-2 combines with J gene TRBJ2-1, with 7 bases that match TRBD2. The CDR3 length is 16 residues. Germline CDR1 is SGHTA and CDR2 is FQGNSA. The ends lost 3 bases at V and 5 bases at J; junction bases unmatched: 10. The CDR3 protein is CASSFLRRTRDNEQFF. CDR3 DNA: TGTGCCAGCAGCTTTCTTCGACGGACTAGAGACAATGAGCAGTTCTTC.

The chain carries TRBV5-4 and TRBJ2-3; TRBD1 matches at 7 bases. The V and J ends lost 2 bases and 1 base, in that order; junction bases with no gene match: 4. The CDR3 is made up of 15 amino acids. In germline, CDR1 is SGHNT, CDR2 YYREEE (reference sequence). CDR3 residues: CASSFQTGGTDTQYF. As DNA, the CDR3 is TGTGCCAGCAGCTTTCAAACAGGGGGCACAGATACGCAGTATTTT.

DNA of the CDR3: TGTGCCAGCAGGATACTAGCGTCTAGCACAGATACGCAGTATTTT. It translates to CASRILASSTDTQYF. The genes are TRBV6-5 and TRBJ2-3; 7 nucleotides agree with TRBD2. The CDR3 covers 15 residues. V gave up 6 bases and J gave up 0 bases; unmatched junction bases: 6. Germline V CDR1 and CDR2: MNHEY, SVGAGI.

This clone has only one observation. The chain is built from TRBV28 and TRBJ1-5; weak D call: TRBD1 (6 bases). Germline CDR1 MDHEN, CDR2 SYDVKM. Deletions cut 8 bases from V and 5 bases from J, with 10 bases between. The CDR3 length is 12 residues. CDR3: CASHTGYQPQHF. In DNA, the CDR3 is TGTGCCAGCCACACAGGGTATCAGCCCCAGCATTTT.